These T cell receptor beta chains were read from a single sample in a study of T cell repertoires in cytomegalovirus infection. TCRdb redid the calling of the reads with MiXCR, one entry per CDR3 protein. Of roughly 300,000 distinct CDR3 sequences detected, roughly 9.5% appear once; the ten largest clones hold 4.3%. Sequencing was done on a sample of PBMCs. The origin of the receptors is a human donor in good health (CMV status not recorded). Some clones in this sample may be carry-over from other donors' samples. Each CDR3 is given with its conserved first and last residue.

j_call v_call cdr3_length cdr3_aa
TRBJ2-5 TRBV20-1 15 CSAVSRDRVLETQYF
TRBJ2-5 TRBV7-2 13 CASSRQAQETQYF
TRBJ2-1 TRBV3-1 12 CASSQTYNEQFF
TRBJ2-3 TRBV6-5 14 CASRKQGTTDTQYF
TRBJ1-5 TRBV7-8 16 CASSLARVYSNQPQHF
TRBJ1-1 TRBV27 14 CASSLVQRNTEAFF
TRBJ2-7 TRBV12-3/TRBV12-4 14 CASSLLKGAYEQYF
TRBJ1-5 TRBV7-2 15 CASSLVGGIPQPQHF
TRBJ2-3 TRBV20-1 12 CSATGGADTQYF
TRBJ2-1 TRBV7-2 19 CASSPRGGASVGTYNEQFF
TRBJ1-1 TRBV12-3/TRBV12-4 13 CASSPLRGSEAFF
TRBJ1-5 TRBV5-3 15 CASSSDRGLDQPQHF
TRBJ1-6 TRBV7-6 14 CASSLIQGTPPLHF
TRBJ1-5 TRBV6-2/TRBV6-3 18 CASSYSHSKADSNQPQHF
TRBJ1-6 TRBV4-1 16 CASSQFLQGFVQWLHF
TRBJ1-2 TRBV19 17 CASSQDRGGTWNYGYTF
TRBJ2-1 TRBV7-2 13 CASSVGLLNEQFF
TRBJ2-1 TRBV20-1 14 CSALGENRDNEQFF
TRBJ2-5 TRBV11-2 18 CASSLVGLAGGPRETQYF
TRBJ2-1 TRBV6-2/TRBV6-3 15 CASRRTGQSGNEQFF
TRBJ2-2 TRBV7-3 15 CASSLDPGQAGELFF
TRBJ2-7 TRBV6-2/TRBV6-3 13 CASSYPPGSEQYF
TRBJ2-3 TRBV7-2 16 CASSFAGGGGEYTQYF
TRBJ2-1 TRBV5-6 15 CASSLAGAFYNEQFF
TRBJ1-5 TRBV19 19 CASSKGAGVIGFGNQPQHF
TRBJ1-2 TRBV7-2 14 CASSPSWGNYGYTF
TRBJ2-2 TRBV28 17 CASSFRLAGVETGELFF
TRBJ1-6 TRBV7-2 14 CASSLGTSNSPLHF
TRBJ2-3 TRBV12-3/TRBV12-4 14 CASRVLSRDDTQYF
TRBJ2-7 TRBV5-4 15 CASSLAASGMYDQYF
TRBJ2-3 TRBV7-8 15 CASSLWGRAPDTQYF
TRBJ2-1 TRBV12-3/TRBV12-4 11 CASRNRNEQFF
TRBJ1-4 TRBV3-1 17 CASSQEGPTHVNEKLFF
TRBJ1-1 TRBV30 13 CAWMGQPNTEAFF
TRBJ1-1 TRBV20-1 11 CSSTRNTEAFF
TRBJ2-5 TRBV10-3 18 CAISEILLGQGVQETQYF
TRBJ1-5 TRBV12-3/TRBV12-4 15 CASNHEGGLNQPQHF
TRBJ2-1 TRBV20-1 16 CSARDRWRSSYNEQFF
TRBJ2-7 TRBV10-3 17 CAISEFLQRELTYEQYF
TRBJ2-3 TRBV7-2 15 CASSDGRARADTQYF
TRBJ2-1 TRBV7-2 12 CASSRERGEQFF
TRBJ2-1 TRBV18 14 CASSPMTGDNEQFF